These 32 T cell receptor beta chains were all obtained from the same sample, sequenced in a study of blood T cell repertoires in COVID-19. Clones were read by immunoSEQ multiplex PCR, and TCRdb kept only the in-frame ones, dropping some. The data contain tens of thousands of clones, 60% to 85% of them singletons. Material: peripheral blood. These receptor sequences come from a human donor in a cohort sampled during active COVID-19.

The chain links TRBV10-3 to TRBJ1-4, with a tentative D call TRBD1 (6 bases). Trimming took off 6 bases at V and 7 bases at J, with 12 bases between the two ends. This CDR3 comprises 13 residues. The germline gives CDR1 ENHRY, CDR2 SYGVKD. As DNA, the CDR3 is TGTGCCATCAGCCTCGGGACACGTGAAAAACTGTTTTTT. Translation: CAISLGTREKLFF.

The gene calls are TRBV27 and TRBJ2-7; D may be TRBD1 (6 bases). The CDR3 is made up of 13 amino acids. Per the germline V gene, CDR1 is MNHEY and CDR2 is SMNVEV (reference sequence). V lost 5 bases and J 2 bases, leaving 10 bases between the germline ends. CDR3 nucleotides: TGTGCCAGCAGTCGGGACACCGCCTACGAGCAGTACTTC. Its translation: CASSRDTAYEQYF.

The chain is built from TRBV5-1 and TRBJ2-3; unclear D gene. The CDR3 spans 16 residues. V gave up 1 base and J gave up 4 bases, with 16 bases separating them. CDR1 is SGHRS, CDR2 YFSETQ, per germline. CDR3 protein: CASSLPLAGSADTQYF. The DNA for the CDR3 is TGCGCCAGCAGCTTGCCGCTTGCTGGAAGCGCAGATACGCAGTATTTT.

A few counts support this clone. V gene TRBV5-4 combines with J gene TRBJ1-6; perhaps TRBD1 as D (6 bases). V gave up 4 bases and J gave up 6 bases, with 11 bases separating them. Germline V gives CDR1 SGHNT, CDR2 YYREEE (reference sequence). The CDR3 spans 14 residues. Here the CDR3 DNA reads TGTGCCAGCAGCCTAGGGGGTGGTAATTCACCCCTCCACTTT. This codes for CASSLGGGNSPLHF.

The chain employs TRBV7-6 and TRBJ2-7, with D possibly TRBD2 on 5 matching bases. The CDR3 is 14 residues long. V was shortened by 1 base and J by 3 bases, with 10 bases between the two germline ends. Germline CDR1 reads SGHVS; CDR2 reads FNYEAQ. Here the CDR3 DNA reads TGTGCCAGCAGCTTAGAACGAGACTACTACGAGCAGTACTTC. The encoded protein is CASSLERDYYEQYF.

The chain combines TRBV7-2 with TRBJ2-3, with D possibly TRBD1 on 6 matching bases. There are 15 residues in the CDR3. Trimming removed 5 bases at V and 4 bases at J, with 16 bases between. Germline V lookup: CDR1 SGHTA, CDR2 FQGNSA. This CDR3 reads CASSQQGLRSDTQYF. CDR3 in DNA: TGTGCCAGCAGCCAACAGGGTTTAAGATCAGATACGCAGTATTTT.

The table lists this clone with a few counts. The genes are TRBV7-6 and TRBJ2-2; 9 bases are a match to TRBD2. The V and J ends lost 1 base and 2 bases, in that order; junction bases with no gene match: 2. CDR1 and CDR2 (germline): SGHVS, FNYEAQ. The CDR3 runs to 16 residues. CDR3 nucleotides: TGTGCCAGCAGCTTAGGACTAGCGGATAACACCGGGGAGCTGTTTTTT. Protein sequence: CASSLGLADNTGELFF.

This chain joins TRBV29-1 and TRBJ1-2; D not resolved. The CDR3 length is 13 residues. V lost 4 bases and J lost 4, with 13 bases in between. Germline V gives CDR1 SQVTM, CDR2 ANQGSEA. The CDR3 region is CSVAVGAGYGYTF. The CDR3 nucleotides are TGCAGCGTTGCTGTGGGCGCCGGCTATGGCTACACCTTC. The variable domain in full, with the rest retrieved from reference TRBV29-1 and TRBJ1-2, is SAVISQKPSRDICQRGTSLTIQCQVDSQVTMMFWYRQQPGQSLTLIATANQGSEATYESGFVIDKFPISRPNLTFSTLTVSNMSPEDSSIYLCSVAVGAGYGYTFGSGTRLTVV.

CDR3 sequence reads: CAWSPQLNTEAFF. CDR3 nucleotides: TGTGCCTGGAGTCCACAACTGAACACTGAAGCTTTCTTT. V and J are TRBV30 and TRBJ1-1; D unclear. Germline V lookup: CDR1 GTSNPN, CDR2 SVGIG (reference sequence). This CDR3 is 13 amino acids long. V was trimmed by 2 bases and J by 0 bases, leaving 7 bases between them.

This clone came up a few times. The V and J genes are TRBV5-1 and TRBJ2-1; 8 bases match TRBD1. CDR3 length: 16 amino acids. After removal of 4 bases from V and 12 bases from J, the junction contained 18 bases not matched to a gene. The germline V gene has CDR1 SGHRS and CDR2 YFSETQ. CDR3: CASSQATGTGPRGQFF. CDR3 in DNA: TGCGCCAGCAGCCAGGCTACCGGGACAGGCCCTCGTGGGCAGTTCTTC. The variable domain in full, with the rest retrieved from reference TRBV5-1 and TRBJ2-1, is KAGVTQTPRYLIKTRGQQVTLSCSPISGHRSVSWYQQTPGQGLQFLFEYFSETQRNKGNFPGRFSGRQFSNSRSEMNVSTLELGDSALYLCASSQATGTGPRGQFFGPGTRLTVL.

The V gene is TRBV28, the J gene TRBJ2-7; tentative D call: TRBD2 (6 bases). The V end was cut by 6 bases, the J end by 0 bases, with 9 bases between. The V gene's germline CDR1 is MDHEN and CDR2 SYDVKM. This CDR3 has 13 residues. The CDR3 loop reads CASSRGYSYEQYF. The CDR3 nucleotides read TGTGCCAGCAGCCGGGGGTACTCCTACGAGCAGTACTTC. The full variable domain, rest sourced from reference TRBV28 and TRBJ2-7, is DVKVTQSSRYLVKRTGEKVFLECVQDMDHENMFWYRQDPGLGLRLIYFSYDVKMKEKGDIPEGYSVSREKKERFSLILESASTNQTSMYLCASSRGYSYEQYFGPGTRLTVT.

V is TRBV18 and J is TRBJ2-1, with 12 bases fitting TRBD1. Unmatched junction bases numbered 5, after V lost 2 bases and J lost 6 bases. Germline V CDR1 and CDR2: KGHSH, LQKENI. This CDR3 is built from 16 residues. In DNA, the CDR3 is TGTGCCAGCTCACCAACCGGGACAGGGGGCATCAATGAGCAGTTCTTC. Translated: CASSPTGTGGINEQFF. Full variable domain (remainder filled in from reference TRBV18 and TRBJ2-1): NAGVMQNPRHLVRRRGQEARLRCSPMKGHSHVYWYRQLPEEGLKFMVYLQKENIIDESGMPKERFSAEFPKEGPSILRIQQVVRGDSAAYFCASSPTGTGGINEQFFGPGTRLTVL.

This clone came up once. This chain connects TRBV27 to TRBJ2-7; a weak D match, TRBD1 (6 bases). The CDR3 is 14 residues long. Trimming removed 5 bases from V and 3 bases from J, with 14 bases in between. Germline assignment: CDR1 MNHEY and CDR2 SMNVEV (reference sequence). Written as DNA, the CDR3 is TGTGCCAGCAGTCACCGGGACACCTTCTACGAGCAGTACTTC. Its protein product is CASSHRDTFYEQYF.

J is TRBJ2-7 and V is TRBV2; 9 bases are shared with TRBD1. After removal of 6 bases from V and 6 bases from J, the junction contained 12 bases not matched to a gene. CDR3 length: 15 amino acids. Germline V gene sequence: CDR1 SNHLY, CDR2 FYNNEI. The CDR3 coding sequence is TGTGCCAGCAGGAGGGGGGGACAGGGTGGTGGCGAGCAGTACTTC. This codes for CASRRGGQGGGEQYF.

The CDR3: CSVEDNGSRGPRGYGYTF. CDR3 nucleotides: TGCAGCGTTGAAGATAACGGTAGCAGGGGCCCTAGAGGCTATGGCTACACCTTC. The J gene is TRBJ1-2, the V gene TRBV29-1, with D possibly matching TRBD1 (6 bases). CDR1 SQVTM and CDR2 ANQGSEA come from the germline V gene. The CDR3 consists of 18 residues. V was cut by 0 bases and J by 4 bases, with 24 bases left in between. The whole variable domain, filled in from reference TRBV29-1 and TRBJ1-2, reads SAVISQKPSRDICQRGTSLTIQCQVDSQVTMMFWYRQQPGQSLTLIATANQGSEATYESGFVIDKFPISRPNLTFSTLTVSNMSPEDSSIYLCSVEDNGSRGPRGYGYTFGSGTRLTVV.

This chain connects TRBV7-8 to TRBJ2-7, with 11 nucleotides matching TRBD2. The V and J ends lost 4 bases and 4 bases, in that order; junction bases with no gene match: 12. The CDR3 is 17 residues long. Germline V lookup: CDR1 SGHVS, CDR2 FQNEAQ. CDR3 region: CASSYGGTSGQYYEQYF. The CDR3 nucleotides are TGTGCCAGCAGCTACGGCGGGACTAGCGGACAATATTACGAGCAGTACTTC.

This clone was seen once. The rearrangement links TRBV4-2 to TRBJ2-1; D possibly corresponds to TRBD2 (6 bases). The germline V gene has CDR1 LGHNA and CDR2 YNFKEQ. V lost 7 bases to trimming and J lost 0 bases, with 16 bases between them. The CDR3 is made up of 16 amino acids. CDR3 DNA sequence: TGTGCCAGCAACCCTGTAGCGGTAAGCTCCTACAATGAGCAGTTCTTC. Protein sequence: CASNPVAVSSYNEQFF.

The chain couples TRBV4-1 to TRBJ2-6; 9 nucleotides line up with TRBD2. V gave up 1 base and J gave up 4 bases; unmatched junction bases: 8. Germline V lookup: CDR1 MGHRA, CDR2 YSYEKL. The CDR3 contains 18 residues. CDR3 loop: CASSQVGGRALGANVLTF. The CDR3 DNA sequence: TGCGCCAGCAGCCAAGTAGGCGGGAGGGCCTTGGGGGCCAACGTCCTGACTTTC.

This sequence joins TRBV28 and TRBJ2-7, with 12 bases fitting TRBD2. The CDR3 loop spans 15 amino acids. V trimming: 6 bases; J trimming: 7 bases; junction bases outside the gene matches: 10. In germline, CDR1 is MDHEN, CDR2 SYDVKM. CDR3 nucleotides: TGTGCCAGCAGCCAACAACTAGCGGGAGGTGGAGAGCAGTACTTC. The encoded protein is CASSQQLAGGGEQYF.

The chain employs TRBV9 and TRBJ1-6; 10 nucleotides align to TRBD1. The V segment lost 4 bases and the J segment 9 bases; nucleotides outside the gene matches: 7. The CDR3 is made up of 15 amino acids. Germline CDR1 is SGDLS and CDR2 is YYNGEE. CDR3 DNA sequence: TGTGCCAGCAGCCCTTCAGGGGACAGGGGTTCACCCCTCCACTTT. Amino acids: CASSPSGDRGSPLHF.

The chain combines TRBV5-4 with TRBJ2-1; 7 nucleotides agree with TRBD2. Looked up from germline, CDR1 is SGHNT and CDR2 is YYREEE (reference sequence). The J segment lost 4 bases and the V segment lost 0 bases, leaving 4 bases of the junction unmatched. The CDR3 has 15 amino acids. The CDR3 DNA follows: TGTGCCAGCAGCTTGGGCGGGAGTAAGTACAATGAGCAGTTCTTC. It specifies CASSLGGSKYNEQFF.

The genes are TRBV7-3 and TRBJ2-2; D is ambiguous. CDR3 length: 13 residues. The V gene lost 3 bases and the J gene lost 7 bases, with 9 bases spanning the gap. CDR1 and CDR2 (germline): SGHTA, FQGTGA. This CDR3 reads CASSFDRYGELFF. For the CDR3, the DNA is TGTGCCAGCAGCTTTGATCGGTACGGGGAGCTGTTTTTT.

This clone was picked up a small number of times. This chain uses TRBV6-2 or TRBV6-3 with TRBJ2-3, with 11 bases that match TRBD2. Germline V CDR1 and CDR2: MNHEY, SVGEGT. The V and J ends lost 5 bases and 6 bases, in that order; junction bases with no gene match: 4. The CDR3 consists of 14 residues. The CDR3 sequence: CASSRTSGSDTQYF. The CDR3 coding sequence is TGTGCCAGCAGTCGGACTAGCGGGTCCGATACGCAGTATTTT.

CDR3 amino acids: CASSPIKTGSETQYF. CDR3 DNA: TGTGCCAGCTCACCAATAAAGACAGGGTCGGAGACCCAGTACTTC. The rearrangement uses TRBV18 and TRBJ2-5, with 7 bases aligning to TRBD1. J was trimmed by 5 bases and V by 2 bases; bases with no gene match: 8. Germline assignment: CDR1 KGHSH and CDR2 LQKENI. The CDR3 totals 15 residues.

This chain links TRBV24-1 with TRBJ2-1; the match to TRBD2 covers 15 bases. Germline CDR1 and CDR2: KGHDR and SFDVKD. This CDR3 contains 17 residues. Trimming took 4 bases from V and 9 from J; bases not matched to a gene: 9. This CDR3 reads CATSDPDGLAGGVEQFF. DNA for the CDR3: TGTGCCACCAGTGACCCGGACGGACTAGCGGGAGGGGTTGAGCAGTTCTTC.

This clone was seen just once. V gene TRBV5-1 combines with J gene TRBJ2-1; 8 nucleotides line up with TRBD2. This CDR3 has 14 residues. The V and J ends lost 4 bases and 8 bases, in that order; junction bases with no gene match: 8. Germline CDR1 SGHRS, CDR2 YFSETQ. For the CDR3, the DNA is TGCGCCAGCAGCAATGGTCTAGCGGGCGATGAGCAGTTCTTC. Translation gives CASSNGLAGDEQFF.

Here the CDR3 DNA reads TGTGCCAGTAGCTACAGGGGGACCGGGGAGCTGTTTTTT. It encodes CASSYRGTGELFF. This sequence joins TRBV19 and TRBJ2-2; 8 positions agree with TRBD1. Germline V gives CDR1 LNHDA, CDR2 SQIVND (reference sequence). The V segment lost 6 bases and the J segment 5 bases; nucleotides outside the gene matches: 2. CDR3 length: 13 amino acids.

The chain employs TRBV7-2 and TRBJ2-4, with 7 nucleotides matching TRBD2. Trimming cost V 3 bases and J 3 bases; bases outside gene matches: 5. From germline, CDR1 is SGHTA and CDR2 FQGNSA. The CDR3 sequence is 15 residues long. CDR3 sequence reads: CASSLSGIGKNIQYF. DNA for the CDR3: TGTGCCAGCAGCTTGAGCGGGATAGGCAAAAACATTCAGTACTTC.

The gene calls are TRBV5-6 and TRBJ2-2; 9 nucleotides agree with TRBD2. The CDR3 is 16 residues long. Germline V gene lookup returns CDR1 SGHDT and CDR2 YYEEEE. The ends lost 3 bases at V and 7 bases at J; junction bases unmatched: 10. This CDR3 reads CASSSGVASGIGELFF. The CDR3 DNA reads as TGTGCCAGCAGCTCGGGGGTGGCTAGCGGGATCGGGGAGCTGTTTTTT. Together with reference TRBV5-6 and TRBJ2-2, the CDR3 gives the full variable domain: DAGVTQSPTHLIKTRGQQVTLRCSPKSGHDTVSWYQQALGQGPQFIFQYYEEEERQRGNFPDRFSGHQFPNYSSELNVNALLLGDSALYLCASSSGVASGIGELFFGEGSRLTVL.

V and J are TRBV3-1 (or the pseudogene TRBV3-2) and TRBJ2-3, with 9 bases identical to TRBD2. This CDR3 comprises 17 residues. V was clipped by 4 bases and J by 4 bases; unmatched bases: 12. Germline V gene data show CDR1 as LGHDT and CDR2 as YNNKEL (reference sequence). The CDR3 nucleotides read TGTGCCAGCAGCCCCGGTGCGGGAGGGCCTCTGGCAGATACGCAGTATTTT. This gives the protein CASSPGAGGPLADTQYF.

V is TRBV29-1 and J is TRBJ2-3; D might be TRBD1 (5 bases). V lost 2 bases and J 5 bases, leaving 11 bases between the germline ends. Germline CDR1 is SQVTM and CDR2 is ANQGSEA. The CDR3 has 13 amino acids. In nucleotides, the CDR3 is TGCAGCGTTGAACCGGAAGGACAAGATACGCAGTATTTT. Its translation: CSVEPEGQDTQYF.

The chain carries TRBV19 and TRBJ1-5; no clear D gene. Between the trimmed V and J ends, which lost 3 bases and 6 bases, there was a span of 6 bases. The CDR3 contains 12 residues. The germline CDR1 and CDR2 sequences are LNHDA and SQIVND (reference sequence). The CDR3 coding sequence is TGTGCCAGTAGTATTAGCCGTCAGCCCCAGCATTTT. Amino acid sequence: CASSISRQPQHF.